This T cell receptor beta chain was obtained from a study of CD8+ T cells in alopecia areata. In germline, CDR1 is SEHNR, CDR2 FQNEAQ (reference sequence). The V gene lost 6 bases and the J gene lost 4 bases, with 12 bases spanning the gap. The CDR3 runs 14 residues. Comments on this clone: The antigen remains unidentified.

Whole-study findings and limits: Although TCR sharing was seen in mice, sharing across patients was less clear, possibly for HLA-related reasons.

PBMC-derived CD4+ and CD8+ T cells were sorted. Sequencing relied on a cDNA template that was reverse transcribed from extracted RNA. Using immunoSEQ multiplex PCR, the repertoire was profiled, and TCRdb retains in-frame clones only, with some absent. The table shows more than 100,000 clones, with over 50% occurring only once. The TCR comes from a human donor with alopecia areata. The rearrangement uses TRBV7-9 and TRBJ2-2, with D perhaps matching TRBD1 (6 bases). The input for sequencing was CD4+ T cells sorted from blood, taken at week 0. The CDR3 sequence is CASSSFRGTGELFF. In nucleotides, the CDR3 is TGTGCCAGCAGTTCGTTCAGGGGCACCGGGGAGCTGTTTTTT.